This paragraph covers one T cell receptor beta chain sequence. This clone's antigen is unknown. Per-nucleotide qualities are absent, and no much larger clonotype sits a single base away. In light of the paper, this sample's time point label describes: baseline before first vaccination. Vaccinee samples were obtained from the UK trials COV001 and COV002, which included a single-blind randomized controlled phase 2/3 trial of AZD1222 (ChAdOx1 nCoV-19) in healthy adults. Trial participant PBMC samples were collected at day 0 and day 28 after the second dose for TCRbeta chain sequencing. The germline V gene (reference sequence) supplies CDR1 LGHDT and CDR2 YNNKEL. The CDR3 holds 13 amino acids from the cysteine to the phenylalanine. The CDR3 DNA has 39 bases and is translated from base 1. V and J are truncated by 6 bases and 0 bases respectively, leaving an intervening sequence of 8 bases. These data are taken from a study of T cell responses to AZD1222 COVID-19 vaccine (TCRdb year 2021). Background on the whole study: AZD1222 recipients whose second dose came at about 4 weeks and those whose second dose came at about 12 weeks were combined into one group, since spike-specific TCR depth and breadth did not differ between the two schedules. Trial participants were enrolled by age into 18-55, 56-69 and 70-plus year subgroups, with around 150, 28 and 57 TCR-sequenced participants respectively. A total of more than 230 trial participants underwent TCR sequencing, of whom around 200 received two doses of AZD1222 and some 26 received two doses of the MenACWY control vaccine.

The CDR3 regions of human TCRbeta chains were subjected to immunosequencing. Under the source paper's analysis protocol: TCRs in the repertoires were compared against a reference library of SARS-CoV-2-specific TCRs that had been generated with the MIRA antigen-specificity platform. Breadth was defined as the fraction of unique TCRs that were SARS-CoV-2-associated. Depth was defined as the fraction of total T cells that were SARS-CoV-2-associated. Using the MIRA data, each spike-specific TCR was mapped to the spike region that the TCR reacts to and placed in a CD4 or CD8 class. Log10-transformed breadth and depth values were compared by one-way ANOVA with Sidak's multiple comparisons tests. TCRdb mirrors the immuneACCESS table, restricted to in-frame sequences. Some clones are absent from its copies; in checked studies, under half trace to an unresolved V gene, and the reason for the others is unknown. That table supplies the V and J calls and clone size; D and trimming were determined from the DNA. The sample records approximately 140,000 clones, 94% of which are singletons. Roughly 1.3% of the sample is taken by the ten largest.

Study-wide conclusions, independent of this receptor: Because no day 14 peak-response samples were available, the repertoires could be characterized only after the peak T cell response. Epitopes outside the regions mutated in the B.1.351 and B.1.1.7 variants were reportedly recognized by nearly half of the unique spike-specific TCRs. In the small 56-69-year group, the increase in depth fell short of significance, most likely because of low power. Vaccine-associated CD4 TCRs spanned the whole spike protein, with dominant responses in regions 160-218 and 743-854. Conclusions about previously exposed vaccinees are limited because only six or seven AZD1222 recipients were SARS-CoV-2 seropositive at baseline. After two AZD1222 doses, spike-specific TCR breadth and depth were significantly higher than at day 0 and than in MenACWY recipients. Participants were mostly white British and included more females than males, and it was suggested by the authors that clonal diversity may have been underestimated.

The V and J genes are TRBV3-1 (or the pseudogene TRBV3-2) and TRBJ2-5; the D region may be TRBD1 or TRBD2, each matching 6 bases equally. The receptor was isolated from an adult in good health. Specimen: peripheral blood, collected on day 0 of AZD1222 vaccination. This receptor carries the CDR3 CASRRDNQETQYF. The DNA sequence is given as TGTGCCAGCAGGCGGGACAACCAAGAGACCCAGTACTTC.